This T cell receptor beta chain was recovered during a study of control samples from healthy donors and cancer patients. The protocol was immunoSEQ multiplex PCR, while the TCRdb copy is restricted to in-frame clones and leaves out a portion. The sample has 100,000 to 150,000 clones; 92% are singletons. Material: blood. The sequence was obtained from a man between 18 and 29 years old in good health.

CDR3 nucleotide sequence: TGTGCCAGCAGTTACTTGGACCGTTTTAAGCAGTATTTT. Translating gives CASSYLDRFKQYF. This chain connects TRBV6-5 to TRBJ2-3; no definite D call. In germline, CDR1 is MNHEY, CDR2 SVGAGI. V lost 1 base to trimming and J lost 11 bases, with 13 bases between them. The CDR3 runs 13 residues.